These T cell receptor beta chains were read from a single sample in a study of radiotherapy plus CTLA-4 blockade in lung cancer. Assay used: immunoSEQ multiplex PCR; TCRdb lists only in-frame clones, some missing. The sample has roughly 98,000 clones; around 86% are singletons. The material sequenced was peripheral blood, taken from a patient treated with radiotherapy plus ipilimumab. Receptors were obtained from a human donor with non-small cell lung cancer that progressed on radiotherapy plus ipilimumab. Each CDR3 is given with its conserved first and last residue. Each record gives: V gene, clone size, D gene, J gene, CDR3 protein, CDR3 DNA. A D gene is named only where the DNA matches it firmly. Only some rows state a clone size, as once, few, many or a class for expanded clones.

>TRBV4-2|.|TRBD2|TRBJ2-5
CASSQGLAGGQETQYF
TGTGCCAGCAGCCAGGGACTAGCGGGGGGACAAGAGACCCAGTACTTC
>TRBV7-2|.|.|TRBJ2-7
CASSLERFASYEQYF
TGTGCCAGCAGCTTGGAGAGATTTGCCTCCTACGAGCAGTACTTC
>TRBV11-3|.|.|TRBJ1-1
CASSLSGVNTEAFF
TGTGCCAGCAGCTTGAGCGGCGTGAACACTGAAGCTTTCTTT
>TRBV2|few|.|TRBJ2-2
CASSAAPNTGELFF
TGTGCCAGCAGTGCGGCACCTAACACCGGGGAGCTGTTTTTT
>TRBV28|.|TRBD1|TRBJ2-6
CASGGQGFPGANVLTF
TGTGCCAGCGGGGGACAGGGGTTCCCTGGGGCCAACGTCCTGACTTTC
>TRBV5-5|.|TRBD1|TRBJ1-6
CASSSTGQLNSPLHF
TGTGCCAGCAGCTCGACGGGACAGCTGAATTCACCCCTCCACTTT
>TRBV7-9|.|TRBD2|TRBJ2-3
CASSREGLADWGGTDTQYF
TGTGCCAGCAGCCGAGAAGGACTAGCGGATTGGGGCGGAACAGATACGCAGTATTTT
>TRBV5-4|.|.|TRBJ2-3
CASSLAGAGNTDTQYF
TGTGCCAGCAGCTTGGCCGGGGCAGGTAACACAGATACGCAGTATTTT
>TRBV6-5|.|.|TRBJ1-2
CASSPGYGYTF
TGTGCCAGCAGCCCAGGGTATGGCTACACCTTC
>TRBV6-5|.|.|TRBJ2-3
CASSYMGAHYTDTQYF
TGTGCCAGCAGTTACATGGGTGCTCACTACACAGATACGCAGTATTTT
>TRBV7-2|.|.|TRBJ2-1
CASSPGPPRGYNEQFF
TGTGCCAGCAGCCCAGGTCCTCCTAGGGGTTACAATGAGCAGTTCTTC
>TRBV4-3|.|TRBD1|TRBJ1-1
CASSRGTGEAFF
TGCGCCAGCAGCCGAGGGACAGGAGAAGCTTTCTTT
>TRBV5-6|.|.|TRBJ2-2
CASSLVKRSSTGELFF
TGTGCCAGCAGCTTGGTGAAGCGTTCGAGCACCGGGGAGCTGTTTTTT
>TRBV28|.|TRBD2|TRBJ2-7
CASSLAGGIRYEQYF
TGTGCCAGCAGCCTAGCGGGGGGGATAAGGTACGAGCAGTACTTC
>TRBV11-2|.|.|TRBJ1-5
CASSLGNQPQHF
TGTGCCAGCAGCTTGGGCAATCAGCCCCAGCATTTT
>TRBV19|few|TRBD2|TRBJ2-1
CASSPRTSGAYNEQFF
TGTGCCAGTAGTCCCCGGACTAGCGGAGCCTACAATGAGCAGTTCTTC
>TRBV19|.|.|TRBJ1-3
CASSRVISGNTIYF
TGTGCCAGTAGTAGGGTGATCTCTGGAAACACCATATATTTT
>TRBV6-5|.|TRBD1|TRBJ2-5
CASSYSTGMGETQYF
TGTGCCAGCAGTTATTCGACAGGGATGGGAGAGACCCAGTACTTC
>TRBV28|.|TRBD1|TRBJ1-4
CASRGETGNEKLFF
TGTGCCAGCAGAGGGGAGACAGGGAACGAAAAACTGTTTTTT
>TRBV4-3|.|.|TRBJ2-3
CASSQDLSPTDTQYF
TGCGCCAGCAGCCAAGATTTATCGCCCACAGATACGCAGTATTTT
>TRBV2|once|.|TRBJ2-6
CASSYSGASGANVLTF
TGTGCCAGCAGTTACTCAGGGGCATCCGGGGCCAACGTCCTGACTTTC
>TRBV7-3|.|.|TRBJ2-7
CASSHTRAQAYEQYF
TGTGCCAGCAGCCACACAAGGGCGCAGGCGTACGAGCAGTACTTC
>TRBV27|.|TRBD1|TRBJ1-4
CASSPLRTGSLKLFF
TGTGCCAGCAGTCCACTAAGGACAGGGAGTCTAAAACTGTTTTTT
>TRBV5-6|.|.|TRBJ2-7
CASSFGRGHEQYF
TGTGCCAGCAGCTTCGGCAGGGGCCACGAGCAGTACTTC
>TRBV29-1|.|TRBD1|TRBJ2-7
CSVEGDRVGEQYF
TGCAGCGTTGAAGGGGACAGGGTGGGAGAGCAGTACTTC
>TRBV7-2|few|.|TRBJ1-1
CASSPRLLNTEAFF
TGTGCCAGCAGCCCCAGGCTGCTAAACACTGAAGCTTTCTTT
>TRBV6-6|.|TRBD1|TRBJ1-1
CASSSRDRPTEAFF
TGTGCCAGCAGTAGCCGGGACAGGCCCACTGAAGCTTTCTTT
>TRBV7-8|once|TRBD2|TRBJ2-2
CASSLGRLAGDTGELFF
TGTGCCAGCAGCTTAGGTAGACTAGCGGGTGACACCGGGGAGCTGTTTTTT
>TRBV5-6|.|TRBD1|TRBJ1-1
CASSFDRAGVMNTEAFF
TGTGCCAGCAGCTTTGACAGGGCGGGGGTTATGAACACTGAAGCTTTCTTT
>TRBV6-5|once|.|TRBJ1-5
CASSWSKFQPQHF
TGTGCCAGCAGCTGGAGTAAATTCCAGCCCCAGCATTTT
>TRBV6-6|.|.|TRBJ1-1
CASSYTAEAFF
TGTGCCAGCAGTTACACCGCTGAAGCTTTCTTT
>TRBV7-9|once|.|TRBJ1-4
CASSLARWQTLATNEKLFF
TGTGCCAGCAGCTTAGCTCGCTGGCAGACTCTTGCAACTAATGAAAAACTGTTTTTT
>TRBV6-6|.|.|TRBJ1-6
CASSYGRAGSPLHF
TGTGCCAGCAGTTACGGCAGGGCTGGTTCACCCCTCCACTTT
>TRBV5-1|.|TRBD1|TRBJ2-3
CASSPGGQGVDTQYF
TGCGCCAGCAGCCCAGGGGGACAGGGTGTAGATACGCAGTATTTT
>TRBV7-2|.|TRBD1|TRBJ2-7
CASSLLSQGAKNEQYF
TGTGCCAGCAGCTTATTGTCCCAGGGGGCGAAAAACGAGCAGTACTTC
>TRBV10-3|few|TRBD2|TRBJ2-7
CAISGDYPQTYEQYF
TGTGCCATCAGTGGGGACTATCCCCAAACGTACGAGCAGTACTTC
>TRBV7-9|.|.|TRBJ2-2
CASSLRDTGELFF
TGTGCCAGCAGCTTACGGGACACCGGGGAGCTGTTTTTT
>TRBV9|.|.|TRBJ1-2
CASSQEGIANYGYTF
TGTGCCAGCAGCCAAGAGGGGATCGCTAACTATGGCTACACCTTC
>TRBV5-1|.|.|TRBJ2-7
CASSLSLRRPGGYEQYF
TGCGCCAGCAGCTTGAGTCTGAGGCGTCCAGGGGGGTACGAGCAGTACTTC
>TRBV5-1|.|.|TRBJ2-5
CASSLDTGKGTQYF
TGCGCCAGCAGCTTAGATACAGGGAAAGGGACCCAGTACTTC
>TRBV4-1|.|TRBD1|TRBJ1-1
CASSPSSGTGLIGTEAFF
TGCGCCAGCAGCCCCAGCTCCGGGACAGGTCTCATTGGGACTGAAGCTTTCTTT
>TRBV11-2|.|TRBD1|TRBJ2-5
CASSHGTEETQYF
TGTGCCAGCAGCCACGGGACAGAAGAGACCCAGTACTTC
>TRBV29-1|.|TRBD1|TRBJ1-1
CSARTGGDTEAFF
TGCAGCGCTCGGACAGGGGGCGACACTGAAGCTTTCTTT
>TRBV19|.|TRBD2|TRBJ2-2
CASSLTSGSFAGELFF
TGTGCCAGTAGTCTCACTAGCGGGAGTTTCGCCGGGGAGCTGTTTTTT
>TRBV28|.|.|TRBJ1-6
CASSLLDSPLHF
TGTGCCAGCAGTTTACTGGATTCACCCCTCCACTTT
>TRBV7-9|.|.|TRBJ1-1
CASSLGWTNTEAFF
TGTGCCAGCAGCTTAGGCTGGACGAACACTGAAGCTTTCTTT
>TRBV27|.|.|TRBJ1-2
CASSLGLPGGYTF
TGTGCCAGCAGTTTAGGGCTCCCGGGCGGCTACACCTTC
>TRBV18|.|.|TRBJ1-1
CASSLFSGGAMNTEAFF
TGTGCCAGCTCCCTTTTTAGTGGGGGGGCCATGAACACTGAAGCTTTCTTT
>TRBV16|.|.|TRBJ1-2
CASSQSSVPYGYTF
TGTGCCAGCAGCCAATCGTCGGTTCCCTATGGCTACACCTTC
>TRBV7-2|.|.|TRBJ1-1
CASSPSGGPWLAPSF
TGTGCCAGCAGTCCCTCAGGAGGGCCCTGGCTGGCCCCTAGTTTT
>TRBV14|.|TRBD1|TRBJ1-2
CASSRTTGIKTYGYTF
TGTGCCAGCAGCCGGACGACAGGGATTAAAACCTATGGCTACACCTTC
>TRBV5-1|.|.|TRBJ2-5
CASSLEPSQETQYF
TGCGCCAGCAGCTTGGAACCTAGCCAAGAGACCCAGTACTTC
>TRBV7-9|.|.|TRBJ1-1
CASTPQGSNTEAFF
TGTGCCAGCACGCCACAGGGATCTAACACTGAAGCTTTCTTT
>TRBV4-1|once|.|TRBJ2-5
CASSPTSHQETQYF
TGCGCCAGCAGCCCCACTAGCCACCAAGAGACCCAGTACTTC
>TRBV7-9|.|TRBD1|TRBJ1-2
CASSFRDREDFYGYTF
TGTGCCAGCAGCTTCCGCGACAGGGAGGACTTCTATGGCTACACCTTC
>TRBV28|.|.|TRBJ1-4
CASSLVTDNEKLFF
TGTGCCAGCAGTTTGGTGACAGATAATGAAAAACTGTTTTTT
>TRBV19|few|.|TRBJ1-2
CASSLAGSYGYTF
TGTGCCAGTAGTTTGGCAGGGTCATACGGCTACACCTTC